This TCR beta chain appears in the sequencing data of a study of Ad26.COV2.S vaccination and SARS-CoV-2 variants. The method was immunoSEQ multiplex PCR; TCRdb's version includes in-frame clones alone and lacks a portion of them. The sample carries 320,000 or so clones, 85% to 90% recorded once. The V gene lost 5 bases and the J gene lost 7 bases, with 26 bases spanning the gap. Germline loops: CDR1 LNHNV, CDR2 YYDKDF (reference sequence). This CDR3 contains 18 residues. This sample's treatment: 19 received Ad26.COV2.S at low or high dose, single or two shots; roughly five received placebo; per-sample allocation not given. On day 63 after the first injection, vaccine and placebo recipients gave samples. Expressing Wuhan-strain SARS-CoV-2 spike, an Ad26 vector served as the vaccine.

The chain has TRBV15 and TRBJ1-4; D is perhaps TRBD1 (5 bases). The sequence was collected from a person aged 18-65 years who received the Ad26.COV2.S COVID-19 vaccine or a placebo. This material consisted of peripheral blood, taken in a trial of Ad26.COV2.S vaccine versus placebo. CDR3 bases: TGTGCCACCAGCGGACCCCGGGGGAAGGGAGGGATTAGTGAAAAACTGTTTTTT. Translation: CATSGPRGKGGISEKLFF.